The present T cell receptor (beta chain) was sequenced within a study of blood T cell repertoires in COVID-19. Study-level information: Researchers got acute and convalescent COVID-19 samples from the United States, Italy and Spain. The analysed material was cDNA or gDNA that came from T cells, B-cell-depleted T cells, or PBMCs.

Source study methods: Reference gene primer amplification gave nucleated cell count estimates. The assay was immunoSEQ multiplex PCR, and TCRdb's table has in-frame clones only and misses some. V and J calls and clone size come straight from that table; D and trimming were deduced from the DNA. The repertoire holds fewer than 95,000 clones, with 72% as singletons. The sample comprised peripheral blood. The sequence came from a woman aged 80 or over with acute or convalescent COVID-19.

CDR3 loop: CASSITGSLSYEQYF. The CDR3 region has the DNA TGTGCCAGCTCAATTACCGGGAGCCTCTCCTACGAGCAGTACTTC. This chain joins TRBV18 and TRBJ2-7, with D possibly TRBD2 on 6 matching bases. The CDR3 covers 15 residues. Germline-derived CDR1 and CDR2 are KGHSH and LQKENI. V dropped 5 bases and J dropped 0 bases, with 14 bases sitting between them.